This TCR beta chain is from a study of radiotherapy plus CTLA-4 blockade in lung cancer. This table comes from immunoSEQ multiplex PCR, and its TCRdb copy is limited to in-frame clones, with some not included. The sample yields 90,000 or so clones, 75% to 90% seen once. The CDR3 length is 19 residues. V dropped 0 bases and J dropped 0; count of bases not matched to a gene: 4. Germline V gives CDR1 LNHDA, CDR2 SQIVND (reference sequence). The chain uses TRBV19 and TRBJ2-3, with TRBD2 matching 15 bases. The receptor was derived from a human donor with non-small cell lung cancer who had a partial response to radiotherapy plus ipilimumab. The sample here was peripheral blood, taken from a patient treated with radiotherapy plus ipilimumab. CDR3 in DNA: TGTGCCAGTAGTATAGAGGGACTAGCGGGAGGCACTAGCACAGATACGCAGTATTTT. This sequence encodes CASSIEGLAGGTSTDTQYF.